These 7 T cell receptor beta chains originate from one sample sequenced in a study of cytomegalovirus exposure and HLA in healthy donors (dated by TCRdb to the late 2010s). Library preparation employed the immunoSEQ multiplex PCR assay. Here the immuneACCESS table is served through TCRdb, limited to in-frame sequences with V and J called. Missing clones are a known gap in these copies; in checked studies unresolved V genes cover under half, and the rest lacks a known reason. Recorded for this sample are more than 120,000 clones; roughly 90% of them occurred a single time. The ten largest clones add up to 4.5% of the sample. The material sequenced was PBMCs. All receptors derive from a man aged 18 to 35 in good health and CMV-seropositive.

The chain uses TRBV6-5 and TRBJ1-2; TRBD1 aligns across 7 bases. The J segment lost 8 bases and the V segment lost 5 bases, leaving 8 bases of the junction unmatched. CDR1 and CDR2 (germline): MNHEY, SVGAGI. This CDR3 has 13 residues. The CDR3 bases are TGTGCCAGCAGTCCCCTAGGAGGGGGCGGCTACACCTTC. Translated, it gives CASSPLGGGGYTF.

The chain combines TRBV30 with TRBJ2-1; 13 bases are a match to TRBD2. The CDR3 length is 18 residues. Losses at the gene ends were 0 bases for V and 8 bases for J; bases not matched to a gene: 13. CDR1 and CDR2 from the germline V gene are GTSNPN and SVGIG (reference sequence). The CDR3 region is CAWSVLRTSGSYVDEQFF. CDR3 sequence (DNA): TGTGCCTGGAGTGTTCTGAGGACTAGCGGGAGTTATGTAGATGAGCAGTTCTTC.

V is TRBV7-9 and J is TRBJ2-7, with 10 bases matching TRBD2. CDR3 size: 13 residues. V dropped 2 bases and J dropped 7; count of bases not matched to a gene: 2. Per the germline V gene, CDR1 is SEHNR and CDR2 is FQNEAQ (reference sequence). The CDR3 DNA reads TGTGCCAGCAGCTTACTAGCGGGAGTGGAGCAGTACTTC. This sequence encodes CASSLLAGVEQYF.

The chain recombines TRBV6-6 with TRBJ2-1; TRBD2 agrees at 8 bases. The ends lost 2 bases at V and 8 bases at J; junction bases unmatched: 8. In germline, CDR1 is MNHNY, CDR2 SVGAGI (reference sequence). The CDR3 runs 15 residues. Written as DNA, the CDR3 is TGTGCCAGCAGTTACATTGCGGGGGGTATTTATGAGCAGTTCTTC. This sequence encodes CASSYIAGGIYEQFF.

The V call is TRBV5-1, the J call TRBJ2-3; TRBD2 matches at 10 bases. The germline V gene has CDR1 SGHRS and CDR2 YFSETQ. The CDR3 runs 15 residues. With 4 bases clipped from V and 6 bases from J, the junction kept 8 bases outside the gene matches. CDR3 protein: CASSPGLAARDTQYF. In DNA, the CDR3 is TGCGCCAGCAGCCCCGGACTAGCGGCCCGGGATACGCAGTATTTT. The entire variable domain, with the rest obtained from reference TRBV5-1 and TRBJ2-3, is as follows: KAGVTQTPRYLIKTRGQQVTLSCSPISGHRSVSWYQQTPGQGLQFLFEYFSETQRNKGNFPGRFSGRQFSNSRSEMNVSTLELGDSALYLCASSPGLAARDTQYFGPGTRLTVL.

The CDR3 bases are TGTGCCAGTAGTATGTGGGAACAGGGGGCTGTCTATGGCTACACCTTC. Translation: CASSMWEQGAVYGYTF. The chain employs TRBV19 and TRBJ1-2, with 9 bases aligning to TRBD1. After removal of 3 bases from V and 4 bases from J, the junction contained 9 bases not matched to a gene. Germline lookup yields CDR1 LNHDA and CDR2 SQIVND (reference sequence). This CDR3 contains 16 residues.

The V gene is TRBV27, the J gene TRBJ1-4; possible D gene TRBD1, 5 bases. Germline values: CDR1 MNHEY, CDR2 SMNVEV (reference sequence). This CDR3 is 14 amino acids long. Trimming took off 7 bases at V and 5 bases at J, with 14 bases between the two ends. The CDR3 region is CASTTTGGNEKLFF. The DNA for the CDR3 is TGTGCCAGCACCACCACGGGGGGAAATGAAAAACTGTTTTTT.